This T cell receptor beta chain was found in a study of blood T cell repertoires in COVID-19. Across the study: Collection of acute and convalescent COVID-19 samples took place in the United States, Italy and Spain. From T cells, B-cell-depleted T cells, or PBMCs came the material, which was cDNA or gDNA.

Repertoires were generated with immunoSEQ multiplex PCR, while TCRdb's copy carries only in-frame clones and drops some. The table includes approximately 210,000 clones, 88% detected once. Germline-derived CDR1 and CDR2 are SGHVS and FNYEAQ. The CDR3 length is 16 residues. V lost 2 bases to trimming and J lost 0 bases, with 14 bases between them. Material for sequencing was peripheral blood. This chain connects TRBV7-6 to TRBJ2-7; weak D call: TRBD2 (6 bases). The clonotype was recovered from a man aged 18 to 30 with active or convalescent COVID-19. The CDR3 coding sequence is TGTGCCAGCAGCTTACTTTTGCGGGGAAGCTCCTACGAGCAGTACTTC. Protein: CASSLLLRGSSYEQYF.